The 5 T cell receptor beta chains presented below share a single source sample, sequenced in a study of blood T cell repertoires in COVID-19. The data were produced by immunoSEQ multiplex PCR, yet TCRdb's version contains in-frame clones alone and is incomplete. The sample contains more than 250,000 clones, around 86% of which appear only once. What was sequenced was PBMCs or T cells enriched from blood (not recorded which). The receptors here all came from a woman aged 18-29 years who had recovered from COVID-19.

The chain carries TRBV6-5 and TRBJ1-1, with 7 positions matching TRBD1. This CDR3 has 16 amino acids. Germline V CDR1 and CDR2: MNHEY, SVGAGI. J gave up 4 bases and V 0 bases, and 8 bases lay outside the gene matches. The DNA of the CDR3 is TGTGCCAGCAGTTACTCGATTATTTCAGGGGGCACTGAAGCTTTCTTT. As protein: CASSYSIISGGTEAFF.

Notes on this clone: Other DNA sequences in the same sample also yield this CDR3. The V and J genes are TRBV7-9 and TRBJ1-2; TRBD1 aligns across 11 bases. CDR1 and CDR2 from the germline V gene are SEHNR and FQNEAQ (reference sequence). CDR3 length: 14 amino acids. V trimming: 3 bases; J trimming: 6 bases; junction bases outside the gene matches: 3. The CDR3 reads CASSLGTGGNGYTF. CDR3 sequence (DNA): TGTGCCAGCAGCTTGGGGACAGGGGGTAATGGCTACACCTTC.

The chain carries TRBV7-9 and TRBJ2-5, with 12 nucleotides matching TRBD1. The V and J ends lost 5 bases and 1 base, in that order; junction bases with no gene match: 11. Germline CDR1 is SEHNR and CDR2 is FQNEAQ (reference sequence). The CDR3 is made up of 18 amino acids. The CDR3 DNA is TGTGCCAGCAGCACCGGGACAGGGGGCCTGCCTTTCCAAGAGACCCAGTACTTC. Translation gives CASSTGTGGLPFQETQYF.

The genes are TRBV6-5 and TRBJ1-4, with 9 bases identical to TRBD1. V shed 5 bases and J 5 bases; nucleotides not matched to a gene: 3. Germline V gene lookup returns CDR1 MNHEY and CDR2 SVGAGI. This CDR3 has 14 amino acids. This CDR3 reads CASSRGQGNEKLFF. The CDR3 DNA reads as TGTGCCAGCAGTCGGGGACAGGGAAATGAAAAACTGTTTTTT.

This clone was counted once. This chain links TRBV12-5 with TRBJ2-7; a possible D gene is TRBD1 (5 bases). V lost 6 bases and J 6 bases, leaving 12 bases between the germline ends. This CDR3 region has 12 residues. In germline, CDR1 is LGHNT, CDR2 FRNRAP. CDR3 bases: TGTGCTAGTGGCCCGCGACAGATCGAGCAGTACTTC. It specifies CASGPRQIEQYF.